The 5 T cell receptor beta chains given below trace back to one sample, sequenced in a study of neurological immune-mediated disorders. From the 5' RACE reads, TCRdb called clonotypes with MiXCR, one entry per CDR3 protein. The sample has about 37,000 distinct CDR3 sequences, roughly 12% seen once. Sequencing was carried out using CD4+ T cells from blood. The receptors shown here come from a woman in her thirties with HTLV-1-associated myelopathy (HAM/TSP).

This clonotype was detected ten times or more. V and J are TRBV18 and TRBJ2-5, with 8 bases identical to TRBD1. J gave up 5 bases and V 2 bases, and 7 bases lay outside the gene matches. Looked up from germline, CDR1 is KGHSH and CDR2 is LQKENI. The CDR3 covers 15 residues. CDR3 loop: CASSPVRTGSETQYF. The CDR3 nucleotides read TGTGCCAGCTCACCAGTCCGGACAGGGTCTGAGACCCAGTACTTC. The complete variable domain, with remaining parts taken from reference TRBV18 and TRBJ2-5, reads NAGVMQNPRHLVRRRGQEARLRCSPMKGHSHVYWYRQLPEEGLKFMVYLQKENIIDESGMPKERFSAEFPKEGPSILRIQQVVRGDSAAYFCASSPVRTGSETQYFGPGTRLLVL.

This clonotype was counted many times. V is TRBV7-3 and J is TRBJ2-7; D ambiguous. The germline V gene has CDR1 SGHTA and CDR2 FQGTGA. V was shortened by 0 bases and J by 3 bases, with 12 bases between the two germline ends. This CDR3 spans 15 amino acids. Here the CDR3 reads CASSLTPTGYYEQYF. The CDR3 DNA is TGTGCCAGCAGCTTAACACCCACTGGGTACTACGAGCAGTACTTC.

This clonotype was picked up many times. The V and J genes are TRBV5-1 and TRBJ1-2; D remains unclear. Germline V gene lookup returns CDR1 SGHRS and CDR2 YFSETQ. CDR3 length: 14 residues. The ends were cut back, 2 bases at V and 3 bases at J, with 11 bases in the middle. The chain's CDR3 is CASSLVFNDYGYTF. The DNA of the CDR3 is TGCGCCAGCAGCTTAGTGTTCAATGACTATGGCTACACCTTC.

This clonotype was seen ten or more times. This chain connects TRBV25-1 to TRBJ1-5; no clear D gene. V dropped 8 bases and J dropped 2 bases, with 7 bases sitting between them. This CDR3 region has 12 residues. Germline CDR1 MGHDK, CDR2 SYGVNS. CDR3: CASGGGNQPQHF. The CDR3 nucleotides read TGTGCCAGCGGCGGGGGCAATCAGCCCCAGCATTTT.

This clonotype was detected ten times or more. The chain carries TRBV5-6 and TRBJ1-5; the D gene is possibly TRBD1 (5 bases). V was shortened by 4 bases and J by 1 base, with 12 bases between the two germline ends. The CDR3 has 15 amino acids. The germline gives CDR1 SGHDT, CDR2 YYEEEE. Here the CDR3 DNA reads TGTGCCAGCAGCACCCGGTGGGGGAGCAATCAGCCCCAGCATTTT. Encoded protein: CASSTRWGSNQPQHF.